This record concerns one TCR beta chain sequence. This entry comes from a study of blood T cell repertoires in COVID-19. About the study: PBMCs, B-cell-depleted T cells, or T cells provided the cDNA or gDNA that made up the material.

Using immunoSEQ multiplex PCR, the repertoire was profiled, and TCRdb retains in-frame clones only, with some absent. Here the sample spans 150,000 to 200,000 clones, 84% being singletons. Everyone who took part was roughly 18 to 89 years old, and they came from 24 US areas. Grouping used clinical history reported by participants in a survey and questionnaire. Those designated as exposed participants met a COVID-19 case within 2 weeks before study entry. Trimming took off 3 bases at V and 4 bases at J, with 20 bases between the two ends. Germline assignment: CDR1 SGDLS and CDR2 YYNGEE. The CDR3 contains 17 residues.

Material: PBMCs or T cells enriched from blood (not recorded which). The chain employs TRBV9 and TRBJ2-1; TRBD1 might be the D (7 bases). The receptor was derived from a woman aged 30 to 39 who had been exposed to COVID-19. The CDR3: CASSALHRPGGYNEQFF. The CDR3 DNA reads as TGTGCCAGCAGCGCCCTTCATCGTCCAGGGGGGTACAATGAGCAGTTCTTC.